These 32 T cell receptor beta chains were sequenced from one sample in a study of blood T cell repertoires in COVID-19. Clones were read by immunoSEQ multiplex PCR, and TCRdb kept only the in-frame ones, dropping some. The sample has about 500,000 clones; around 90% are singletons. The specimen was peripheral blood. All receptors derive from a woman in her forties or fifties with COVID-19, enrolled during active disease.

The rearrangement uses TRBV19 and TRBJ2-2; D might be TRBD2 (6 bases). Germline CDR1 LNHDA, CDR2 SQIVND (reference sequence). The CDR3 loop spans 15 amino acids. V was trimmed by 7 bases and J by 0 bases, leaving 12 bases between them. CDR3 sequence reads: CASTHRGANTGELFF. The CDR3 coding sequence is TGTGCCAGTACCCACCGCGGGGCGAACACCGGGGAGCTGTTTTTT.

The CDR3 reads CATQTRRDGELFF. CDR3 coding DNA: TGTGCCACACAGACAAGACGGGACGGGGAGCTGTTTTTT. The chain recombines TRBV24-1 with TRBJ2-2, with TRBD2 as a possible D gene (5 bases). The CDR3 has 13 amino acids. Trimming removed 10 bases at V and 7 bases at J, with 15 bases between. Looked up from germline, CDR1 is KGHDR and CDR2 is SFDVKD.

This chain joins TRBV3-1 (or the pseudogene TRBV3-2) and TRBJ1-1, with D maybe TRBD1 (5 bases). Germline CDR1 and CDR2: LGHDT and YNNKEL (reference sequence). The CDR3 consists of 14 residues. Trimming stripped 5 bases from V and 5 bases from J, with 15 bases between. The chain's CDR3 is CASSSLGGGTEAFF. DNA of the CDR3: TGTGCCAGCAGCTCTCTTGGTGGGGGGACTGAAGCTTTCTTT.

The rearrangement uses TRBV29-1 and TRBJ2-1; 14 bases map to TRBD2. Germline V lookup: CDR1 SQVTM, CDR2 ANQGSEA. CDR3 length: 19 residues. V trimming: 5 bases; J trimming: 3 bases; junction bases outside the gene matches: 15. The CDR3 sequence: CSVSRPGTSGGEDYNEQFF. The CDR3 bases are TGCAGCGTTAGTCGTCCCGGGACTAGCGGGGGCGAGGACTACAATGAGCAGTTCTTC.

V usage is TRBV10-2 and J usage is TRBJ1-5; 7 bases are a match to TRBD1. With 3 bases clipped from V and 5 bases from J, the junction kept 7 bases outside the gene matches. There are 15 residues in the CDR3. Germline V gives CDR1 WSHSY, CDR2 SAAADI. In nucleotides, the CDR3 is TGCGCCAGCAGTGACGACAGGGTGGGGGATCAGCCCCAGCATTTT. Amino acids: CASSDDRVGDQPQHF.

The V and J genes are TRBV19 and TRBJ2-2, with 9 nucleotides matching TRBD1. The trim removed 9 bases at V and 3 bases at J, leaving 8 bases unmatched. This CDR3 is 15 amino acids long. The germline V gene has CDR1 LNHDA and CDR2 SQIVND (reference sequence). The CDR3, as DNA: TGTGCCAGCACCGGGACAGGGTGGGACACCGGGGAGCTGTTTTTT. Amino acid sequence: CASTGTGWDTGELFF.

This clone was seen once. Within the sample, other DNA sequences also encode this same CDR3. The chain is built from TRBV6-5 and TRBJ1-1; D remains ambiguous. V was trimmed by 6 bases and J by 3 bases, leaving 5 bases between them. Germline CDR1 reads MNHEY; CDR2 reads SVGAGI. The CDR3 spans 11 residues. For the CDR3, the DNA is TGTGCCAGCAGGCGGGACACTGAAGCTTTCTTT. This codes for CASRRDTEAFF.

This CDR3 reads CASSYIEGGGGYNEQFF. In DNA form, the CDR3 reads TGTGCCAGCAGCTATATAGAGGGCGGGGGCGGATACAATGAGCAGTTCTTC. The rearrangement joins TRBV3-1 (or the pseudogene TRBV3-2) to TRBJ2-1, with D perhaps matching TRBD2 (7 bases). Between the trimmed V and J ends, which lost 5 bases and 4 bases, there was a span of 21 bases. CDR3 length: 17 amino acids. Germline V gene sequence: CDR1 LGHDT, CDR2 YNNKEL (reference sequence).

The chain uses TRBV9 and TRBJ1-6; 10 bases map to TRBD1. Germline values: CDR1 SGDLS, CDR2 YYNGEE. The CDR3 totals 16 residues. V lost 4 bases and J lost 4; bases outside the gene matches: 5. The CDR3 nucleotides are TGTGCCAGCAGCCCCGGGACAGGGGAATATAATTCACCCCTCCACTTT. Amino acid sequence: CASSPGTGEYNSPLHF.

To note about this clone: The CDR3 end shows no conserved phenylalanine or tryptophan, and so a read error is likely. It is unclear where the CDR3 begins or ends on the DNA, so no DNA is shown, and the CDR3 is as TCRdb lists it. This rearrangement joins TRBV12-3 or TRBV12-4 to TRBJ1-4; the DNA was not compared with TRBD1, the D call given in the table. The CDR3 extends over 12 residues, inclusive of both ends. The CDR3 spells CASSPRGQVLQR.

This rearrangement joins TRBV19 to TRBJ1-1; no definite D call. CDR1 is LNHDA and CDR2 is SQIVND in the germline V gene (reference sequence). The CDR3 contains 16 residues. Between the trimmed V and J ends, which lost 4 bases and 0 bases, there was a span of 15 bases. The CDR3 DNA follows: TGTGCCAGTAGTAAGGGAGGACCCCTCATGAACACTGAAGCTTTCTTT. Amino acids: CASSKGGPLMNTEAFF.

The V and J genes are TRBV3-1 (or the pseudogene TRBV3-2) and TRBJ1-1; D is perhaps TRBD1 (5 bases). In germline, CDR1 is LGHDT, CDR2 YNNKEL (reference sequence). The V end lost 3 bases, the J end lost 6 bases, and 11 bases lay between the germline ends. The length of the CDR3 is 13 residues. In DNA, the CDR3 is TGTGCCAGCAGCCATCAGGGTGACTCTGAAGCTTTCTTT. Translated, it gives CASSHQGDSEAFF.

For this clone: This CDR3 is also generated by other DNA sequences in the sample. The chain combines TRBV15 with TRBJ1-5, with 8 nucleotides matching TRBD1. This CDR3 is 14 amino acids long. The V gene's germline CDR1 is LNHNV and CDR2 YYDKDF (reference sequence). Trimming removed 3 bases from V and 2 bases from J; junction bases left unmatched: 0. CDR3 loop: CATSRDRGNQPQHF. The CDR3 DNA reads TGTGCCACCAGCAGGGACAGGGGCAATCAGCCCCAGCATTTT.

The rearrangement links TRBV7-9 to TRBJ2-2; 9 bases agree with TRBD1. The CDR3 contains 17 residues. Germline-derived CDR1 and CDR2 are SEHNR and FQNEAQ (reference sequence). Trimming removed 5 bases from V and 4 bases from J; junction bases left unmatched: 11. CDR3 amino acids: CASSPLTGQGGTGELFF. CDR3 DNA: TGTGCCAGCAGCCCATTAACGGGACAGGGAGGCACCGGGGAGCTGTTTTTT. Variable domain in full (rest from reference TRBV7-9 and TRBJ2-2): DTGVSQNPRHKITKRGQNVTFRCDPISEHNRLYWYRQTLGQGPEFLTYFQNEAQLEKSRLLSDRFSAERPKGSFSTLEIQRTEQGDSAMYLCASSPLTGQGGTGELFFGEGSRLTVL.

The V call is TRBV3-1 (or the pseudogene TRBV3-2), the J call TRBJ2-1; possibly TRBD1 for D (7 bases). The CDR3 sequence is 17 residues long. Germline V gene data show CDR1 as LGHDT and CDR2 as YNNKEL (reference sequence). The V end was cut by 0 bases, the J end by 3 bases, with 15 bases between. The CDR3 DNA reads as TGTGCCAGCAGCCAAGATCCTCCAGGGGGAGGCTACAATGAGCAGTTCTTC. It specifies CASSQDPPGGGYNEQFF.

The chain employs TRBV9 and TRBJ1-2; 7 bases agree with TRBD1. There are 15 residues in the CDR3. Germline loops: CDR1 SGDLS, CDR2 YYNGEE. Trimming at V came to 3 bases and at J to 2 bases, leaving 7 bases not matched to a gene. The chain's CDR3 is CASSASGTANYGYTF. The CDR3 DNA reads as TGTGCCAGCAGCGCGTCCGGGACAGCCAACTATGGCTACACCTTC.

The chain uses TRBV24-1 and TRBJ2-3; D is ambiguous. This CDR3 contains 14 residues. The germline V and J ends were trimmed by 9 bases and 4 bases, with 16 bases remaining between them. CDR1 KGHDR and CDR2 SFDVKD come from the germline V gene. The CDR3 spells CATGVGLSADTQYF. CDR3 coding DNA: TGTGCCACCGGAGTTGGTCTTTCGGCAGATACGCAGTATTTT.

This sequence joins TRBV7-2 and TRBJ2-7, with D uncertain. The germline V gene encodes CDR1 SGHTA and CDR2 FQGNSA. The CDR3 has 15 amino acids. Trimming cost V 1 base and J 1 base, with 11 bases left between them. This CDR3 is CASSLVRSGSYEQYF. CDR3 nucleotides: TGTGCCAGCAGCTTAGTTAGATCCGGGTCCTACGAGCAGTACTTC.

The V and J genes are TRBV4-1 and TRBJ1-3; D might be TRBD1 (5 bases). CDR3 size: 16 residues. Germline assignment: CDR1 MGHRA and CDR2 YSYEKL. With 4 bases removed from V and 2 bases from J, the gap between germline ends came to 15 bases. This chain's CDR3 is CASSPGRGHTGNTIYF. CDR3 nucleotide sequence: TGCGCCAGCAGCCCAGGTAGGGGCCACACTGGAAACACCATATATTTT.

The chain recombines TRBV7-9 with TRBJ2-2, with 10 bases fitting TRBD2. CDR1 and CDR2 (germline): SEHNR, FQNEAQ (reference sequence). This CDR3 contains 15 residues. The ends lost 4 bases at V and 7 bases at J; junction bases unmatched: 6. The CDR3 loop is CASSSLAGKNGELFF. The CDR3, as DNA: TGTGCCAGCAGCTCACTAGCGGGGAAGAACGGGGAGCTGTTTTTT.

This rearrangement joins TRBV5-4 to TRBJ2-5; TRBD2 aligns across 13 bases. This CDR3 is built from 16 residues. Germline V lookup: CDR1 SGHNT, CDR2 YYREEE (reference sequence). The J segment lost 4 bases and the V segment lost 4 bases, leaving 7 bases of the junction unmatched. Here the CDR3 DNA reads TGTGCCAGCAGCCCCCGACTAGCGGGGGGCCCAGAGACCCAGTACTTC. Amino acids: CASSPRLAGGPETQYF.

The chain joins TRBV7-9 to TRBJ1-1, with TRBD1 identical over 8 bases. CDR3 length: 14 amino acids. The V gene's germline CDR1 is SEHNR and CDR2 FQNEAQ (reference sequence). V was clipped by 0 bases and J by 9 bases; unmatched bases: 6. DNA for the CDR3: TGTGCCAGCAGCTTAGCATCAGGGGGCGCGAAAGCTTTCTTT. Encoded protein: CASSLASGGAKAFF.

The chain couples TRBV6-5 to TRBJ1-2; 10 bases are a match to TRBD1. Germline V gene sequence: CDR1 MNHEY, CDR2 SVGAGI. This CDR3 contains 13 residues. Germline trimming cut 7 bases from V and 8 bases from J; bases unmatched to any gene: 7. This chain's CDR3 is CASTTTGGGGYTF. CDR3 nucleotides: TGTGCCAGCACCACGACAGGGGGCGGGGGCTACACCTTC.

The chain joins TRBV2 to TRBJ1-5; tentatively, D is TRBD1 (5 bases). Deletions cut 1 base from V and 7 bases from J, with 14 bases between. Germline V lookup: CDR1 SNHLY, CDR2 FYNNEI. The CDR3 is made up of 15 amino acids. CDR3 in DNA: TGTGCCAGCAGTGAAGGCAGGCTGGGGCTGCAGCCCCAGCATTTT. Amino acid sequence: CASSEGRLGLQPQHF.

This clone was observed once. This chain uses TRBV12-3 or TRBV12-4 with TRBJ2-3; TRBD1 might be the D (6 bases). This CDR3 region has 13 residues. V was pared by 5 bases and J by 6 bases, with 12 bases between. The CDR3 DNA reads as TGTGCCAGCAGTCGTTTCCAGGGGGATACGCAGTATTTT. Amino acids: CASSRFQGDTQYF.

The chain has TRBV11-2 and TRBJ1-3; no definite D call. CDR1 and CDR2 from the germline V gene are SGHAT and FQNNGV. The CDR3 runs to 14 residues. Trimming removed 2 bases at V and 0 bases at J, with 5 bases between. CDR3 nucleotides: TGTGCCAGCAGCTTATATAGCTCTGGAAACACCATATATTTT. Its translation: CASSLYSSGNTIYF.

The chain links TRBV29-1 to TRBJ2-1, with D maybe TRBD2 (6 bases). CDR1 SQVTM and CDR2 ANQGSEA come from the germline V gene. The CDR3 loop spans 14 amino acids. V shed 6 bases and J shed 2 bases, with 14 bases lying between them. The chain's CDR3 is CSVAGTATYNEQFF. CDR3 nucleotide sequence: TGCAGCGTCGCCGGGACTGCCACCTACAATGAGCAGTTCTTC.

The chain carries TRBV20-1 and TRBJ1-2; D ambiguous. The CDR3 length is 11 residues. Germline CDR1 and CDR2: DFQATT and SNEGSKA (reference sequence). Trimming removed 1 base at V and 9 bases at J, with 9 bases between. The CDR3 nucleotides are TGCAGTGCTAGAGTTGAAACAAGCTACACCTTC. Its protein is CSARVETSYTF.

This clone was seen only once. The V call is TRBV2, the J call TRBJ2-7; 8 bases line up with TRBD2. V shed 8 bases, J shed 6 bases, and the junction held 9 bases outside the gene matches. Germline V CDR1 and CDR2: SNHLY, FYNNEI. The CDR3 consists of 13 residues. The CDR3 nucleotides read TGTGCCAGCTCCGGGACTAGTTCTGGCGAGCAGTACTTC. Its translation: CASSGTSSGEQYF.

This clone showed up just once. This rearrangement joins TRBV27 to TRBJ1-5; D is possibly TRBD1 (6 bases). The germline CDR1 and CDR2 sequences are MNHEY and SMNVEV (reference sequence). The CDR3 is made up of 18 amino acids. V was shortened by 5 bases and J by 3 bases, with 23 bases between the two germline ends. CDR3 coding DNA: TGTGCCAGCAGTAGGGCACAGGGACGGGGTGGGTACAATCAGCCCCAGCATTTT. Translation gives CASSRAQGRGGYNQPQHF.

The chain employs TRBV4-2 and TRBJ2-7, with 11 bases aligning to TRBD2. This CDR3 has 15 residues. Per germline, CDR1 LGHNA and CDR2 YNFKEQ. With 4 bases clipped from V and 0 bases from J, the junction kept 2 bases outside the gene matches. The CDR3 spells CASSRSGGASYEQYF. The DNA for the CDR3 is TGTGCCAGCAGCCGTAGCGGGGGGGCCTCCTACGAGCAGTACTTC.

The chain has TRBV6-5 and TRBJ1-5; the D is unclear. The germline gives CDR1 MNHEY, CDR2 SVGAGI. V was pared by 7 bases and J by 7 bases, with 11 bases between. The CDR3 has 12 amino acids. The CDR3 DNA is TGTGCCAGCATGGTAGTCAACCAGCCCCAGCATTTT. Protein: CASMVVNQPQHF.